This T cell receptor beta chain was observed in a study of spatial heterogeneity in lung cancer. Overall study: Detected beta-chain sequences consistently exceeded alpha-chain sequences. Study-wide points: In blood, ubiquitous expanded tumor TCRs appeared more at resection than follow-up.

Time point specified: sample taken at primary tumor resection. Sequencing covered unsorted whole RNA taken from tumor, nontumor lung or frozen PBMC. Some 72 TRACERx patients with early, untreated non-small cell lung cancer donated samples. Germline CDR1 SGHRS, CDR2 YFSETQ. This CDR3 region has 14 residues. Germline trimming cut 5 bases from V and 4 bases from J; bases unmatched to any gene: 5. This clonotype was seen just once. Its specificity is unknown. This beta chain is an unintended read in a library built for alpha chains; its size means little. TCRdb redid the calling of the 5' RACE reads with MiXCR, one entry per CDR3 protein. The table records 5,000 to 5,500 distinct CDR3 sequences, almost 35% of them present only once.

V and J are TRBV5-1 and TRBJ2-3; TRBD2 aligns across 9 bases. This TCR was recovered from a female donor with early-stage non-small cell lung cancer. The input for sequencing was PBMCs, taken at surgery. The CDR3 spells CASRVAGESDTQYF. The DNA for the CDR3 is TGCGCCAGCAGAGTAGCGGGGGAGTCAGATACGCAGTATTTT.